This T cell receptor beta chain stems from a study of T cell changes during pregnancy in multiple sclerosis. Germline CDR1 SGHNT, CDR2 YYREEE (reference sequence). Trimming cost V 3 bases and J 5 bases, with 24 bases left between them. The CDR3 extends over 19 amino acids. The table came from immunoSEQ multiplex PCR; TCRdb's copy has only in-frame clones and leaves some out. The table includes 93,000 or so clones, roughly nine tenths detected once. This rearrangement joins TRBV5-4 to TRBJ1-6, with D possibly TRBD1 on 5 matching bases. The origin of this receptor is a female donor with multiple sclerosis, enrolled in a pregnancy study. Sequencing used peripheral blood, obtained after pregnancy. In nucleotides, the CDR3 is TGTGCCAGCAGCTCCCGCTCAGGGTACCTAAGGTCAGATAATTCACCCCTCCACTTT. Translation: CASSSRSGYLRSDNSPLHF.